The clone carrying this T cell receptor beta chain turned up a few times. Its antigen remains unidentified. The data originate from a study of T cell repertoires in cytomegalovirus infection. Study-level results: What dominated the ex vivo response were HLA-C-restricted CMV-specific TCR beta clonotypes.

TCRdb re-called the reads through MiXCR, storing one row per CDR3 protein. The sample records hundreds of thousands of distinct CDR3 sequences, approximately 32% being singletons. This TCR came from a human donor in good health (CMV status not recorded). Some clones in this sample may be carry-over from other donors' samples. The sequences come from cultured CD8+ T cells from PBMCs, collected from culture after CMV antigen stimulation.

The CDR3 DNA reads as TGTGCCAGCAGCCCCCCCCCGGGGACACCGTTGGGTGGTGAAAAACTGTTTTTT. Protein product: CASSPPPGTPLGGEKLFF. V is TRBV5-4 and J is TRBJ1-4; D perhaps matches TRBD1 (6 bases). CDR1 and CDR2 from the germline V gene are SGHNT and YYREEE (reference sequence). The CDR3 contains 18 residues. Trimming shortened V by 4 bases and J by 7 bases, and 26 bases separated the two germline ends.